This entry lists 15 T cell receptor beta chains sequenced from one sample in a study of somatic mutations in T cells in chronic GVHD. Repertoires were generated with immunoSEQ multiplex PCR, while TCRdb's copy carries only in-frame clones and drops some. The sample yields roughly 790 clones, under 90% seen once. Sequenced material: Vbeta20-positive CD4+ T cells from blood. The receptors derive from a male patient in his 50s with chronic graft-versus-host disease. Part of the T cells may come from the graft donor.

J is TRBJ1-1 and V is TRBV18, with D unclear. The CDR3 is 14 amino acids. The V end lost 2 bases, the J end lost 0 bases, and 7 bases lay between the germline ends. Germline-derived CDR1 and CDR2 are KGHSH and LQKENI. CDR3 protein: CASSPGELNTEAFF. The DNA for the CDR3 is TGTGCCAGCTCACCAGGGGAGTTGAACACTGAAGCTTTCTTT.

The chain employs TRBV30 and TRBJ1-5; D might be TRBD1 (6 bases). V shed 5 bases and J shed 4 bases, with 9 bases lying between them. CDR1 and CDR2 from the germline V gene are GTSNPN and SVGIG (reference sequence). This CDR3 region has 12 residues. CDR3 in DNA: TGTGCCTGGGGAAGGGGGAATCAGCCCCAGCATTTT. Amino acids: CAWGRGNQPQHF.

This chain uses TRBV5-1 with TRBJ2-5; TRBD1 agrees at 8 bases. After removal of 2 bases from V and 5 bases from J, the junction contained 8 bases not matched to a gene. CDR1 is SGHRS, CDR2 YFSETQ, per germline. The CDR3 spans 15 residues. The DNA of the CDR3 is TGCGCCAGCAGCTTAACAGGGGGTCTAGGGGAGACCCAGTACTTC. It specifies CASSLTGGLGETQYF.

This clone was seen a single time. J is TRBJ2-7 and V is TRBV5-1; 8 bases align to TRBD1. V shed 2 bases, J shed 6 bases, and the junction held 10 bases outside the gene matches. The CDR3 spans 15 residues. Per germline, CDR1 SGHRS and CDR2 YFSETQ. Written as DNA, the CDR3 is TGCGCCAGCAGCTTTAACGGACAGGGCCCTAGCGAGCAGTACTTC. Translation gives CASSFNGQGPSEQYF.

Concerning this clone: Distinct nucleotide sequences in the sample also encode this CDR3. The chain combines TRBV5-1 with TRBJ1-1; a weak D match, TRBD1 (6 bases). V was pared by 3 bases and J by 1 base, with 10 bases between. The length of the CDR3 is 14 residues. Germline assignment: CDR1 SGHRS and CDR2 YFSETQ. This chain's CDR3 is CASSSRTANTEAFF. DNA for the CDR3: TGCGCCAGCAGCTCCCGGACAGCGAACACTGAAGCTTTCTTT.

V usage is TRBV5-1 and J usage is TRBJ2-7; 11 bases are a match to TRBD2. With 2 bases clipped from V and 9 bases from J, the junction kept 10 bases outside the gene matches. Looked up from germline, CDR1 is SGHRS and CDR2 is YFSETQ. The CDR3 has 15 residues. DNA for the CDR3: TGCGCCAGCAGCTTTGGTACTAGCGGGAGAGTGGTGCAGTACTTC. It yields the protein CASSFGTSGRVVQYF. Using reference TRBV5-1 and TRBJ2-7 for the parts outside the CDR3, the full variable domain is KAGVTQTPRYLIKTRGQQVTLSCSPISGHRSVSWYQQTPGQGLQFLFEYFSETQRNKGNFPGRFSGRQFSNSRSEMNVSTLELGDSALYLCASSFGTSGRVVQYFGPGTRLTVT.

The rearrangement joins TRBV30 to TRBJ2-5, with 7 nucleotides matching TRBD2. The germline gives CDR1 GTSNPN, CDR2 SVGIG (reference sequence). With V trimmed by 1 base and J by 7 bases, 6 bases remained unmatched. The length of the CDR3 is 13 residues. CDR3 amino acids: CAWSDSWGGTQYF. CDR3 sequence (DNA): TGTGCCTGGAGTGACTCTTGGGGGGGGACCCAGTACTTC.

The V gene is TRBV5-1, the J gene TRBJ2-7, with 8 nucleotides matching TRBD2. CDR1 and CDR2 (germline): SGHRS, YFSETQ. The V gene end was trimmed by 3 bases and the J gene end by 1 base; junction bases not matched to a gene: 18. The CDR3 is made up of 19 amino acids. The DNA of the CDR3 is TGCGCCAGCAGCTCTCGTCCGGGGGGGACGAGTGGAGGGTCCTACGAGCAGTACTTC. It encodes CASSSRPGGTSGGSYEQYF.

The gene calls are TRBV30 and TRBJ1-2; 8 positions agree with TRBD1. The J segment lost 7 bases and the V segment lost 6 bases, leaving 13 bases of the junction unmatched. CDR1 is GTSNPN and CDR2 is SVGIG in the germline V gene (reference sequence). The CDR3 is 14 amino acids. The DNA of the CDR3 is TGTGCCTGCCGCCCCCCTGGCAGGGGGCCTGGCTACACCTTC. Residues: CACRPPGRGPGYTF.

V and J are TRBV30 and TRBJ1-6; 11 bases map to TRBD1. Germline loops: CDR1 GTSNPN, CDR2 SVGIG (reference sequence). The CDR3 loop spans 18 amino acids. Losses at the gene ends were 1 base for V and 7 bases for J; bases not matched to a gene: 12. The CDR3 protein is CAWSGTGGFIRFNSPLHF. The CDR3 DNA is TGTGCCTGGAGTGGGACAGGGGGCTTTATCCGGTTCAATTCACCCCTCCACTTT.

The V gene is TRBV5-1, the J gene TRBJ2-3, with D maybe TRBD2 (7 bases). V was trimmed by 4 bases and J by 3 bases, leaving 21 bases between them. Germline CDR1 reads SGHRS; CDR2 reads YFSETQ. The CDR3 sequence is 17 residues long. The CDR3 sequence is CASSPAPRGAPTDTQYF. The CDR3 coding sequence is TGCGCCAGCAGCCCGGCCCCTCGGGGGGCGCCTACAGATACGCAGTATTTT.

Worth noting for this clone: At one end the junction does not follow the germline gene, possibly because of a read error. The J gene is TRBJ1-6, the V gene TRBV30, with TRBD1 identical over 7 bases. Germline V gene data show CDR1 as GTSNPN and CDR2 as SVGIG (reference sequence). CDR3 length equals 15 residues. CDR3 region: CAWSTGQANNAPRHF. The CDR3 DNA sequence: TGTGCCTGGAGTACCGGACAGGCAAATAATGCACCCCGCCACTTT.

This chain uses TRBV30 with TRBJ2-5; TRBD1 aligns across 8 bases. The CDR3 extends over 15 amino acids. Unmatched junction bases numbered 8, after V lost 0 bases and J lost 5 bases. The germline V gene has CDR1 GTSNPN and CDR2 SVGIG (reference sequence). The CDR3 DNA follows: TGTGCCTGGAGTGTACGTTCAGGGGGCGGGGAGACCCAGTACTTC. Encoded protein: CAWSVRSGGGETQYF.

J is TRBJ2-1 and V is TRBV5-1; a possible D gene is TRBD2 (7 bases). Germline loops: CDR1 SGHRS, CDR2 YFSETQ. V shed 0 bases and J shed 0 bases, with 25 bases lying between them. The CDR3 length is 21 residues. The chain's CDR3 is CASSLAAGAGRAYSSYNEQFF. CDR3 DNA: TGCGCCAGCAGCTTGGCCGCGGGGGCAGGGCGGGCCTATAGCTCCTACAATGAGCAGTTCTTC.

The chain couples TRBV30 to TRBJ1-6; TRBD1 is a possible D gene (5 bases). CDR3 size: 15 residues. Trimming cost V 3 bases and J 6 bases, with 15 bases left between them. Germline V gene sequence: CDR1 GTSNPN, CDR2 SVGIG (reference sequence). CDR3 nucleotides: TGTGCCTGGAGCAGAAGAAGGGGCAGTAATTCACCCCTCCACTTT. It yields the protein CAWSRRRGSNSPLHF.